The rows below give T cell receptor beta chains drawn from one sample of a study of shared clonotypes between healthy human individuals. Clones were sequenced by immunoSEQ multiplex PCR, and TCRdb holds only the in-frame ones, with some missing. This sample carries 950,000 to 1,100,000 clones, around 76% of them seen once, and the ten largest clones take about 1.5%. The sequenced material came from memory CD4+ T cells sorted from blood. Source of these receptors: a man aged 18 to 30 in good health. Each CDR3 is given with its conserved first and last residue. A D gene is named only where the DNA matches it firmly. Rows may omit the clone size; those that give it use once, few, many or a size class.

D: .
size: .
length: 14
J: TRBJ1-4
V: TRBV25-1
DNA: TGTGCCAGCAGTGACAGGGCAACTAATGAAAAACTGTTTTTT
CDR3: CASSDRATNEKLFF

D: .
size: .
length: 14
J: TRBJ1-1
V: TRBV7-3
DNA: TGTGCCAGCAGCTCCGATGGGGGGAACACTGAAGCTTTCTTT
CDR3: CASSSDGGNTEAFF

D: TRBD1
size: .
length: 13
J: TRBJ2-4
V: TRBV6-1
DNA: TGTGCCAGCTGGAGACAGGGCGCTGCCATTCAGTACTTC
CDR3: CASWRQGAAIQYF

D: .
size: .
length: 14
J: TRBJ2-5
V: TRBV7-2
DNA: TGTGCCAGCAGCCCCCCGCCCGGGGGAGAGACCCAGTACTTC
CDR3: CASSPPPGGETQYF

D: TRBD2
size: .
length: 16
J: TRBJ2-3
V: TRBV9
DNA: TGTGCCAGCAGTCTAAACCGGGGGGGCGGTACAGATACGCAGTATTTT
CDR3: CASSLNRGGGTDTQYF

D: TRBD2
size: few
length: 17
J: TRBJ2-5
V: TRBV5-6
DNA: TGTGCCAGCAGCTCCGGACTAGCGGGAGGAAGCGGAGAGACCCAGTACTTC
CDR3: CASSSGLAGGSGETQYF

D: .
size: many
length: 12
J: TRBJ2-5
V: TRBV18
DNA: TGTGCCAGCTCGTACTCGGGGGATACCCAGTACTTC
CDR3: CASSYSGDTQYF

D: .
size: .
length: 14
J: TRBJ2-1
V: TRBV10-3
DNA: TGTGCCATCAGTGGGGACGCGTCCTACAATGAGCAGTTCTTC
CDR3: CAISGDASYNEQFF

D: .
size: once
length: 12
J: TRBJ1-5
V: TRBV19
DNA: TGTGCCAGTAGGGACACTAATCAGCCCCAGCATTTT
CDR3: CASRDTNQPQHF

D: TRBD1
size: .
length: 14
J: TRBJ1-2
V: TRBV27
DNA: TGTGCCAGCAGTTTGGGACAGGGGTTTTTGAGCTACACCTTC
CDR3: CASSLGQGFLSYTF

D: .
size: .
length: 16
J: TRBJ1-6
V: TRBV19
DNA: TGTGCCAGTAGTATAGCGACCCGGACGGTGAATTCACCCCTCCACTTT
CDR3: CASSIATRTVNSPLHF

D: .
size: .
length: 14
J: TRBJ2-5
V: TRBV5-1
DNA: TGCGCCAGCACCCCTGGGGGCTATCAGGAGACCCAGTACTTC
CDR3: CASTPGGYQETQYF

D: TRBD2
size: .
length: 15
J: TRBJ2-3
V: TRBV2
DNA: TGTGCCACCACGCCATCTAGCGGGGGCACAGATACGCAGTATTTT
CDR3: CATTPSSGGTDTQYF

D: TRBD1
size: many
length: 17
J: TRBJ2-1
V: TRBV4-3
DNA: TGCGCCAGCAGCCAAGATCTAGGGACAGATAGTTACAATGAGCAGTTCTTC
CDR3: CASSQDLGTDSYNEQFF

D: .
size: .
length: 15
J: TRBJ2-7
V: TRBV4-1
DNA: TGCGCCAGCAGCCAAGATCGAGGACGAACCTTCGGGCAGTACTTC
CDR3: CASSQDRGRTFGQYF

D: TRBD2
size: .
length: 16
J: TRBJ2-5
V: TRBV7-2
DNA: TGTGCCAGCAGCGCCCAGACTAGCGGGGGCAAAGAGACCCAGTACTTC
CDR3: CASSAQTSGGKETQYF

D: .
size: once
length: 15
J: TRBJ1-5
V: TRBV28
DNA: TGTGCCAGCAGTTTGTTTCTGTATAGCAATCAGCCCCAGCATTTT
CDR3: CASSLFLYSNQPQHF

D: .
size: .
length: 14
J: TRBJ1-2
V: TRBV7-2
DNA: TGTGCCAGCAGCTTAGGCGGGAGGTCCTATGGCTACACCTTC
CDR3: CASSLGGRSYGYTF

D: .
size: .
length: 14
J: TRBJ2-7
V: TRBV7-9
DNA: TGTGCCAGCAGCTCCCCACACCTCCCCTACGAGCAGTACTTC
CDR3: CASSSPHLPYEQYF

D: .
size: .
length: 13
J: TRBJ2-5
V: TRBV2
DNA: TGTGCCAGCAGTGAAGTTCGGGGGGAGACCCAGTACTTC
CDR3: CASSEVRGETQYF

D: TRBD2
size: .
length: 15
J: TRBJ2-1
V: TRBV19
DNA: TGTGCCAGTAGTATGGGCCTAGCGGGAGTGGGTGAGCAGTTCTTC
CDR3: CASSMGLAGVGEQFF

D: .
size: .
length: 14
J: TRBJ2-7
V: TRBV27
DNA: TGTGCCAGCAGTTCGGGGATGGGCCCAAGGGAGCAGTACTTC
CDR3: CASSSGMGPREQYF

D: .
size: few
length: 11
J: TRBJ2-7
V: TRBV12-5
DNA: TGTGCTAGTGGATCCTCCTACGAGCAGTACTTC
CDR3: CASGSSYEQYF

D: .
size: few
length: 14
J: TRBJ1-1
V: TRBV5-5
DNA: TGTGCCAGCAGCTTGGATCAGGTTAACACTGAAGCTTTCTTT
CDR3: CASSLDQVNTEAFF

D: .
size: .
length: 14
J: TRBJ2-5
V: TRBV21-1
DNA: TGTGCCAGCAGCAAAGGCAGAGGGTCGGCGACCCAGTACTTC
CDR3: CASSKGRGSATQYF

D: TRBD2
size: .
length: 16
J: TRBJ2-3
V: TRBV19
DNA: TGTGCCAGTAGTATAACTAGCGGGAGGATCCTAGATACGCAGTATTTT
CDR3: CASSITSGRILDTQYF

D: .
size: .
length: 13
J: TRBJ2-5
V: TRBV7-8
DNA: TGTGCCAGCAGCTTAAGACGTAGAGAGACCCAGTACTTC
CDR3: CASSLRRRETQYF

D: .
size: .
length: 14
J: TRBJ2-4
V: TRBV4-2
DNA: TGTGCCAGCAGCCAAGATAGGCGACAGGCCATTCAGTACTTC
CDR3: CASSQDRRQAIQYF

D: TRBD1
size: .
length: 17
J: TRBJ2-2
V: TRBV9
DNA: TGTGCCAGCAGCGTCGAGCTGACAGGGGCGAACACCGGGGAGCTGTTTTTT
CDR3: CASSVELTGANTGELFF

D: TRBD1
size: .
length: 13
J: TRBJ1-1
V: TRBV19
DNA: TGTGCCAGTAGTACGACAGGGGGAACTGAAGCTTTCTTT
CDR3: CASSTTGGTEAFF

D: TRBD2
size: .
length: 16
J: TRBJ2-5
V: TRBV9
DNA: TGTGCCAGCAGCGTAGCCGGACTAGCGGCTCGAGAGACCCAGTACTTC
CDR3: CASSVAGLAARETQYF

D: .
size: few
length: 14
J: TRBJ2-3
V: TRBV29-1
DNA: TGCAGCGTGGGCTCAGGGGATCGATCAGATACGCAGTATTTT
CDR3: CSVGSGDRSDTQYF

D: .
size: .
length: 14
J: TRBJ2-1
V: TRBV7-8
DNA: TGTGCCAGCAGCTTAGTGATAGAGGGGAATGAGCAGTTCTTC
CDR3: CASSLVIEGNEQFF

D: .
size: .
length: 16
J: TRBJ1-6
V: TRBV9
DNA: TGTGCCAGCAGCGTAGGGCCAGGGCCGGCTAATTCACCCCTCCACTTT
CDR3: CASSVGPGPANSPLHF

D: .
size: .
length: 15
J: TRBJ2-3
V: TRBV7-9
DNA: TGTGCCAGCAGCTCCCAGGGGCTAAGCACAGATACGCAGTATTTT
CDR3: CASSSQGLSTDTQYF

D: TRBD2
size: .
length: 20
J: TRBJ2-3
V: TRBV5-1
DNA: TGCGCCAGCAGCCTTGGACAGGGAGCTAGCGGGAGGACTAGCACAGATACGCAGTATTTT
CDR3: CASSLGQGASGRTSTDTQYF